The source of this TCR beta chain is a study of blood T cell repertoires in COVID-19. Overall study context: Material from acute and convalescent COVID-19 was sourced from the United States, Italy and Spain. PBMCs, B-cell-depleted T cells, or T cells provided the cDNA or gDNA that made up the material.

In the original workflow: Amplification from reference gene primers served as the basis for estimated nucleated cell counts. This table comes from immunoSEQ multiplex PCR, and its TCRdb copy is limited to in-frame clones, with some not included. D and trimming come from the DNA, and the V and J calls and clone size come from that table. The sample has fewer than 35,000 clones, around 90% seen once. Germline-derived CDR1 and CDR2 are SGDLS and YYNGEE. The CDR3 spans 14 residues. V lost 3 bases and J 3 bases, leaving 13 bases between the germline ends. Sequenced input: peripheral blood. This chain uses TRBV9 with TRBJ2-7, with D perhaps TRBD2 (6 bases). The TCR was taken from a man between 45 and 60 years old with active or convalescent COVID-19. This chain's CDR3 is CASSAVSGGYEQYF. The CDR3 coding sequence is TGTGCCAGCAGCGCTGTATCCGGGGGCTACGAGCAGTACTTC. Full variable domain (remainder filled in from reference TRBV9 and TRBJ2-7): DSGVTQTPKHLITATGQRVTLRCSPRSGDLSVYWYQQSLDQGLQFLIQYYNGEERAKGNILERFSAQQFPDLHSELNLSSLELGDSALYFCASSAVSGGYEQYFGPGTRLTVT.